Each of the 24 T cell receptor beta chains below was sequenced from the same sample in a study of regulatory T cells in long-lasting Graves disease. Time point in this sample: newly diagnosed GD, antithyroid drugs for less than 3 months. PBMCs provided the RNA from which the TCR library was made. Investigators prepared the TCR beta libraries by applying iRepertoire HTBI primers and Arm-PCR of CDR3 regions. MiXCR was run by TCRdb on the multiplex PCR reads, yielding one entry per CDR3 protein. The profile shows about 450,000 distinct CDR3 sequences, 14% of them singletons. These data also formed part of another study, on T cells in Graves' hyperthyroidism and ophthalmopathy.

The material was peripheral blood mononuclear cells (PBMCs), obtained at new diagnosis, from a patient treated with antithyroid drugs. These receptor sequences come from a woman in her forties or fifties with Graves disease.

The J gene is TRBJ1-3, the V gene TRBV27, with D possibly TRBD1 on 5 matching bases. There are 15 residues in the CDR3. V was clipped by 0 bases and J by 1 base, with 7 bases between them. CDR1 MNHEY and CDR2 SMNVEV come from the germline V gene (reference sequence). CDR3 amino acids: CASSLSGESGNTIYF. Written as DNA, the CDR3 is TGTGCCAGCAGTTTATCAGGGGAATCTGGAAACACCATATATTTT.

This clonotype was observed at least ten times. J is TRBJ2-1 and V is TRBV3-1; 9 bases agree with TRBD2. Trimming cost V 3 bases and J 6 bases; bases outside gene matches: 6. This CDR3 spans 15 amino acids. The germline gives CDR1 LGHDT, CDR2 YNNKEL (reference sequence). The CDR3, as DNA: TGTGCCAGCAGCCACTGGGTAGCGGGAGCCAATGAGCAGTTCTTC. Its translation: CASSHWVAGANEQFF.

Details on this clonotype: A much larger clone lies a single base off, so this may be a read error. CDR3 coding DNA: TGTGCCAGCAGCTCCTCTGCGGGCAGGGAGAACTATGGCTACACCTTC. Translating it yields CASSSSAGRENYGYTF. The chain employs TRBV9 and TRBJ1-2, with TRBD1 as a possible D gene (5 bases). CDR3 length equals 16 residues. V lost 4 bases to trimming and J lost 2 bases, with 18 bases between them. The germline V gene encodes CDR1 SGDLS and CDR2 YYNGEE.

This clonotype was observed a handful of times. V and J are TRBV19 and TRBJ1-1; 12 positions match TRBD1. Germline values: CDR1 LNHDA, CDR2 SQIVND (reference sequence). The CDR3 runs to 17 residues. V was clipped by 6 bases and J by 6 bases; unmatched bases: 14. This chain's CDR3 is CASSPGTGGAFLAEAFF. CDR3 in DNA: TGTGCCAGTAGCCCCGGGACAGGGGGCGCATTTCTGGCTGAAGCTTTCTTT.

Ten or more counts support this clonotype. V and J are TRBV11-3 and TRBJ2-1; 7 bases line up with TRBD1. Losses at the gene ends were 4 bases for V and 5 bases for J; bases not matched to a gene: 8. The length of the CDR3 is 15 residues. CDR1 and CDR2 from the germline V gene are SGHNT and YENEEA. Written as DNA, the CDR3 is TGTGCCAGCAGCTCTCCGGACAGGATGAACAATGAGCAGTTCTTC. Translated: CASSSPDRMNNEQFF. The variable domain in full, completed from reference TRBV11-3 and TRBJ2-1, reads EAGVVQSPRYKIIEKKQPVAFWCNPISGHNTLYWYLQNLGQGPELLIRYENEEAVDDSQLPKDRFSAERLKGVDSTLKIQPAELGDSAVYLCASSSPDRMNNEQFFGPGTRLTVL.

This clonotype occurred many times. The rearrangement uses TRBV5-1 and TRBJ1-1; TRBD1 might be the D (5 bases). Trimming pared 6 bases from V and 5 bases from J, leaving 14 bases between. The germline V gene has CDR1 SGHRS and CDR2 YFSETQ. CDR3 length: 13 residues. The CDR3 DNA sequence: TGCGCCAGCAACTTCGGGGGTGGAACTGAAGCTTTCTTT. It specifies CASNFGGGTEAFF.

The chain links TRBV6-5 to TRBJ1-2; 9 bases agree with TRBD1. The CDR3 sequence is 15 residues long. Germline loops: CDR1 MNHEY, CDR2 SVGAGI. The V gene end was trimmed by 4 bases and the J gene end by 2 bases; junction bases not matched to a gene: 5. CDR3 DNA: TGTGCCAGCAGTTCCACCGGGACAGGGAACTATGGCTACACCTTC. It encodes CASSSTGTGNYGYTF.

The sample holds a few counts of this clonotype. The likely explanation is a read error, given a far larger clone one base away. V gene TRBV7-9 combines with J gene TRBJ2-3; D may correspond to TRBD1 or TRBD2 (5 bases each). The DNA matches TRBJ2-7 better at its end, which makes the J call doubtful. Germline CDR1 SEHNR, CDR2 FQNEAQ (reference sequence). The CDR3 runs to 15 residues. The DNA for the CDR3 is TGTGCCAGCAGCTTAGGTGGGGGATTTCTCAACGAGCAGTACTTC. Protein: CASSLGGGFLNEQYF.

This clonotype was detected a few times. CDR3 protein: CASSPGDREVDEQYF. The CDR3 DNA is TGTGCCAGCAGCCCGGGGGACAGGGAGGTCGACGAGCAGTACTTC. The chain links TRBV13 to TRBJ2-7; 9 positions agree with TRBD1. CDR1 is PRHDT and CDR2 is FYEKMQ in the germline V gene (reference sequence). The CDR3 runs 15 residues. V lost 5 bases, J lost 5 bases, and 10 bases stayed unmatched.

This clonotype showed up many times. CDR3: CASRSGGGHEQYF. CDR3 DNA: TGTGCCAGCAGGTCCGGAGGGGGACACGAGCAGTACTTC. This chain connects TRBV12-3 or TRBV12-4 to TRBJ2-7; TRBD1 or TRBD2 may be the D gene (6 bases each). V lost 6 bases and J 5 bases, leaving 14 bases between the germline ends. The CDR3 contains 13 residues.

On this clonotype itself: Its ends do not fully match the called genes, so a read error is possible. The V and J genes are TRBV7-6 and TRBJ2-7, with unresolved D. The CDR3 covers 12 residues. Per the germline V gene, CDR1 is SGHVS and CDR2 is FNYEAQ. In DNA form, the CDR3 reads TGTGCCAACAGCTTAGGGTCGGGCGAGCAGTACTTC. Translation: CANSLGSGEQYF.

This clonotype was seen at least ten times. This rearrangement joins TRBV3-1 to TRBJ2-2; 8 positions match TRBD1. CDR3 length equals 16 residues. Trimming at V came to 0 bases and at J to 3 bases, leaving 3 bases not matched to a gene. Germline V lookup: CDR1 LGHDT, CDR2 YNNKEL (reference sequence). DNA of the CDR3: TGTGCCAGCAGCCAAGATGGGGGACAGGACACCGGGGAGCTGTTTTTT. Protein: CASSQDGGQDTGELFF.

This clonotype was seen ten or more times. This CDR3 is CASSVGTYEGLAGGVYEQYF. The CDR3 bases are TGTGCCAGCAGCGTAGGTACCTACGAGGGACTAGCGGGAGGGGTCTACGAGCAGTACTTC. The chain carries TRBV9 and TRBJ2-7, with TRBD2 matching over 16 bases. Germline CDR1 SGDLS, CDR2 YYNGEE. The CDR3 covers 20 residues. The trim removed 0 bases at V and 3 bases at J, leaving 12 bases unmatched.

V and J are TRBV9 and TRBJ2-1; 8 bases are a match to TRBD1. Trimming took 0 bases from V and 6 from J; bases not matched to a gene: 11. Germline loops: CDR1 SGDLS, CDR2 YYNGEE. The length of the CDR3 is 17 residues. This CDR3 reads CASSVAIDRGQPNEQFF. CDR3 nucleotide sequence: TGTGCCAGCAGCGTAGCCATCGACAGGGGACAGCCCAATGAGCAGTTCTTC.

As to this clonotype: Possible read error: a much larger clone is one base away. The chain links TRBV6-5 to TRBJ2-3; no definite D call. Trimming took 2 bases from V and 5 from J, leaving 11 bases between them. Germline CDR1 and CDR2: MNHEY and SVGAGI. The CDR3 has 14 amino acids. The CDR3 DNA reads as TGTGCCAGCAGTTACAGTGGGTGTCAAGATACGCAGTATTTT. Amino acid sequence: CASSYSGCQDTQYF.

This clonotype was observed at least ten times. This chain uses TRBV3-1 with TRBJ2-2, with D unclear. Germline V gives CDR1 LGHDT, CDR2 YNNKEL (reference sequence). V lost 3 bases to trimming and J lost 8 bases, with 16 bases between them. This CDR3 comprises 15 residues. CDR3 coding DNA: TGTGCCAGCAGCCATAGAGGTGTAGCCGCGGGGGAGCTGTTTTTT. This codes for CASSHRGVAAGELFF.

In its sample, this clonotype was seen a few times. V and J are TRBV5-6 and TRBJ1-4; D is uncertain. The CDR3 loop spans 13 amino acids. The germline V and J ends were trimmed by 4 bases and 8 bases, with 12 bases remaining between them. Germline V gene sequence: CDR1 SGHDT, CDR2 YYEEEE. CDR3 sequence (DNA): TGTGCCAGCAGCCCCTACATGAGGGAAAAACTGTTTTTT. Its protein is CASSPYMREKLFF.

The CDR3 sequence: CASSPGTVLNQPQHF. In DNA form, the CDR3 reads TGTGCCAGCTCACCAGGGACAGTTTTGAATCAGCCCCAGCATTTT. The J gene is TRBJ1-5, the V gene TRBV18; 7 bases fit TRBD1. There are 15 residues in the CDR3. Germline V gives CDR1 KGHSH, CDR2 LQKENI. Trimming at V came to 2 bases and at J to 4 bases, leaving 5 bases not matched to a gene.

CDR3 sequence: CASRTGTSGGAFF. As DNA, the CDR3 is TGTGCCAGCAGGACCGGGACAAGCGGGGGAGCTTTCTTT. The chain uses TRBV6-2 or TRBV6-3 and TRBJ2-3, with TRBD1 as a possible D gene (6 bases). The J call may be incorrect, as the DNA end agrees better with TRBJ1-1. The length of the CDR3 is 13 residues. Germline CDR1 is MNHEY and CDR2 is SVGEGT.

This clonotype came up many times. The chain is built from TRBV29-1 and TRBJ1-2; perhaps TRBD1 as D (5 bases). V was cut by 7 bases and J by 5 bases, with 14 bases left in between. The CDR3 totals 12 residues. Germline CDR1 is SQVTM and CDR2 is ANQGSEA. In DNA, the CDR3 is TGCAGCGACCAGGGATTGGGGTATGGCTACACCTTC. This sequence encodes CSDQGLGYGYTF. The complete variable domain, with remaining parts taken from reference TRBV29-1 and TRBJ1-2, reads SAVISQKPSRDICQRGTSLTIQCQVDSQVTMMFWYRQQPGQSLTLIATANQGSEATYESGFVIDKFPISRPNLTFSTLTVSNMSPEDSSIYLCSDQGLGYGYTFGSGTRLTVV.

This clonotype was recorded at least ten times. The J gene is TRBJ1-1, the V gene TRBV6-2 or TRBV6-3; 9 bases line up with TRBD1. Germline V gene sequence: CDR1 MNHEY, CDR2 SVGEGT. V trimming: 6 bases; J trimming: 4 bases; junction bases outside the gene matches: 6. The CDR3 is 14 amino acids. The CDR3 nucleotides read TGTGCCAGCAGGGGACAGGGAGGGGCCACTGAAGCTTTCTTT. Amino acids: CASRGQGGATEAFF.

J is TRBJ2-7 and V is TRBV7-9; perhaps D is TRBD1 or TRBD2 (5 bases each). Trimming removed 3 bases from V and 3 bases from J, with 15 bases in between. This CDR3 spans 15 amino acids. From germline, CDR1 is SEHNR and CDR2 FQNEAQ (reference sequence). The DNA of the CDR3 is TGTGCCAGCAGCTTTCCGAGGGGTGGCTTCTACGAGCAGTACTTC. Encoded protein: CASSFPRGGFYEQYF. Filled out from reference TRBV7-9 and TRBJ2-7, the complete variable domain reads DTGVSQNPRHKITKRGQNVTFRCDPISEHNRLYWYRQTLGQGPEFLTYFQNEAQLEKSRLLSDRFSAERPKGSFSTLEIQRTEQGDSAMYLCASSFPRGGFYEQYFGPGTRLTVT.

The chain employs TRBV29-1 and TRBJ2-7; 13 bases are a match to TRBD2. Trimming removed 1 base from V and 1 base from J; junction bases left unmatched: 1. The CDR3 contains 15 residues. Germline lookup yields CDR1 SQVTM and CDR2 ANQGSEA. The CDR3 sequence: CSVEGGLAGSYEQYF. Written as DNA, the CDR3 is TGCAGCGTTGAAGGGGGACTAGCGGGGTCCTACGAGCAGTACTTC.

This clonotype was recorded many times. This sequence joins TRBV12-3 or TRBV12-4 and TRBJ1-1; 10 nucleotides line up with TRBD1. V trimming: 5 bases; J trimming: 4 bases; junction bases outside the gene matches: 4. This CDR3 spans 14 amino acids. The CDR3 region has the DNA TGTGCCAGCAGTGGCGGACAGGGGGGCACTGAAGCTTTCTTT. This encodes CASSGGQGGTEAFF.